This entry is about one TCR beta chain. Its target is not known. Germline CDR1 and CDR2: MNHNS and SASEGT. This CDR3 has 16 residues. Germline trimming cut 6 bases from V and 6 bases from J; bases unmatched to any gene: 12. The data stem from a study of T cells in Graves' hyperthyroidism and ophthalmopathy. As for the study in general: Before treatment of any kind, peripheral blood was taken at initial diagnosis.

Overall study findings and caveats: The blood repertoire included most of the expanded thyroid clonotypes above 0.001. By a 13 V-J model, ophthalmopathy was set apart from stable hyperthyroidism.

TCR beta CDR3 regions were amplified from RNA transcripts. The HTBI set primed first-round TCR CDR3 RT-PCR. Using its own MiXCR run on the multiplex PCR reads, TCRdb lists one record per CDR3 protein. The sample has around 420,000 distinct CDR3 sequences, around 14% seen once. The V gene is TRBV6-1, the J gene TRBJ2-2; 8 nucleotides agree with TRBD2. The clonotype originates from a woman aged 18 to 35 with Graves' hyperthyroidism. The sequenced sample consisted of blood. CDR3 residues: CASRAWTSSRAGELFF. The CDR3 bases are TGTGCCAGCAGGGCCTGGACTAGCAGTAGGGCCGGGGAGCTGTTTTTT.